The 23 T cell receptor beta chains below all came from one sample that was sequenced in a study of T cells after yellow fever vaccination. Each CDR3 protein is one row after TCRdb ran MiXCR on the 5' RACE reads. In the table there are about 210,000 distinct CDR3 sequences, less than 7.5% of which are singletons. Sequencing used CD4+ T cells sorted from PBMCs, obtained on the day of the yellow fever booster vaccination. These receptors were collected from a man aged 25 to 40 who received the YFV17D yellow fever vaccine.

The sample holds many counts of this clonotype. This chain uses TRBV15 with TRBJ1-1, with D maybe TRBD1 (5 bases). The germline gives CDR1 LNHNV, CDR2 YYDKDF (reference sequence). V lost 5 bases to trimming and J lost 1 base, with 17 bases between them. The CDR3 loop spans 16 amino acids. For the CDR3, the DNA is TGTGCCACCAGCCCTAAGACAGCCCTAGCGAACACTGAAGCTTTCTTT. It is translated as CATSPKTALANTEAFF.

This clonotype was observed at least ten times. V usage is TRBV29-1 and J usage is TRBJ2-5, with TRBD2 identical over 7 bases. Trimming took 4 bases from V and 5 from J; bases not matched to a gene: 10. The germline CDR1 and CDR2 sequences are SQVTM and ANQGSEA. The CDR3 has 14 amino acids. The CDR3 bases are TGCAGCGTTGTCCCGGGAGGTCGGGCGGAGACCCAGTACTTC. Translated: CSVVPGGRAETQYF.

This clonotype was detected ten times or more. This sequence joins TRBV5-1 and TRBJ2-1, with 10 nucleotides matching TRBD2. There are 15 residues in the CDR3. V shed 2 bases and J 4 bases; nucleotides not matched to a gene: 3. Germline V CDR1 and CDR2: SGHRS, YFSETQ. CDR3: CASSLLAGSYNEQFF. The DNA of the CDR3 is TGCGCCAGCAGCTTACTAGCGGGGTCATACAATGAGCAGTTCTTC. The full variable domain, in which reference TRBV5-1 and TRBJ2-1 provide the parts outside the CDR3, is KAGVTQTPRYLIKTRGQQVTLSCSPISGHRSVSWYQQTPGQGLQFLFEYFSETQRNKGNFPGRFSGRQFSNSRSEMNVSTLELGDSALYLCASSLLAGSYNEQFFGPGTRLTVL.

This clonotype was detected only a few times. The DNA of the CDR3 is TGTGCCAGCAGCCCGGGACTGCGTGATACCGGGGAGCTGTTTTTT. It is translated as CASSPGLRDTGELFF. The chain couples TRBV6-1 to TRBJ2-2, with D possibly TRBD2 on 6 matching bases. The CDR3 is made up of 15 amino acids. The germline V gene encodes CDR1 MNHNS and CDR2 SASEGT. V shed 6 bases and J shed 5 bases, with 16 bases lying between them.

V usage is TRBV5-4 and J usage is TRBJ1-3; TRBD1 agrees at 9 bases. Trimming at V came to 4 bases and at J to 4 bases, leaving 9 bases not matched to a gene. The CDR3 is 16 residues long. Per germline, CDR1 SGHNT and CDR2 YYREEE (reference sequence). The CDR3 is CASSTRTGAGGNTIYF. CDR3 DNA sequence: TGTGCCAGCAGCACCAGGACAGGGGCTGGCGGAAACACCATATATTTT.

The rearrangement links TRBV7-3 to TRBJ2-3; TRBD2 matches 12 bases. The CDR3 is made up of 16 amino acids. Germline CDR1 and CDR2: SGHTA and FQGTGA. J was trimmed by 2 bases and V by 5 bases; bases with no gene match: 5. In nucleotides, the CDR3 is TGTGCCAGCAGCGAACTAGCGGGAGGAAACACAGATACGCAGTATTTT. It encodes CASSELAGGNTDTQYF.

V and J are TRBV7-9 and TRBJ2-5, with TRBD1 identical over 7 bases. The CDR3 length is 17 residues. The germline CDR1 and CDR2 sequences are SEHNR and FQNEAQ (reference sequence). V lost 2 bases and J lost 5; bases outside the gene matches: 14. The CDR3 DNA is TGTGCCAGCAGCTTACGCCCACGACAGGGTACGGGGGAGACCCAGTACTTC. Encoded protein: CASSLRPRQGTGETQYF.

The gene calls are TRBV28 and TRBJ2-7; 12 bases are a match to TRBD1. Germline V gene lookup returns CDR1 MDHEN and CDR2 SYDVKM. With V trimmed by 6 bases and J by 2 bases, 11 bases remained unmatched. The CDR3 extends over 17 amino acids. The chain's CDR3 is CASSSFGTGGTPYEQYF. The CDR3 coding sequence is TGTGCCAGCAGCTCCTTCGGGACAGGGGGCACACCCTACGAGCAGTACTTC.

In this sample, this clonotype turned up many times. The chain employs TRBV10-3 and TRBJ2-7, with D unresolved. CDR3 length: 14 residues. Trimming cost V 0 bases and J 6 bases, with 12 bases left between them. Germline V lookup: CDR1 ENHRY, CDR2 SYGVKD. The CDR3 loop reads CAISESNGSGEQYF. CDR3 bases: TGTGCCATCAGTGAGTCGAATGGGTCTGGCGAGCAGTACTTC.

This clonotype was detected a few times. The rearrangement links TRBV5-1 to TRBJ2-3, with D perhaps TRBD1 (6 bases). Trimming removed 2 bases from V and 0 bases from J, with 10 bases in between. The CDR3 covers 15 residues. Per germline, CDR1 SGHRS and CDR2 YFSETQ. The CDR3 reads CASSFVGGSTDTQYF. CDR3 coding DNA: TGCGCCAGCAGCTTTGTAGGGGGAAGCACAGATACGCAGTATTTT.

CDR3: CASSLRQGEVGELFF. The DNA of the CDR3 is TGTGCCAGCAGTTTGCGGCAGGGGGAAGTCGGGGAGCTGTTTTTT. This chain links TRBV12-3 or TRBV12-4 with TRBJ2-2; 7 bases match TRBD1. This CDR3 is 15 amino acids long. The J segment lost 7 bases and the V segment lost 3 bases, leaving 8 bases of the junction unmatched.

This chain uses TRBV20-1 with TRBJ2-3, with D possibly matching TRBD2 (6 bases). V lost 3 bases and J lost 7, with 14 bases in between. Per germline, CDR1 DFQATT and CDR2 SNEGSKA (reference sequence). This CDR3 is built from 13 residues. CDR3 bases: TGCAGTGCTAGGGAGGGACTCGGAAATACGCAGTATTTT. It translates to CSAREGLGNTQYF.

The V and J genes are TRBV2 and TRBJ2-5; D is perhaps TRBD2 (5 bases). Germline V CDR1 and CDR2: SNHLY, FYNNEI. Trimming shortened V by 2 bases and J by 3 bases, and 10 bases separated the two germline ends. The CDR3 sequence is 14 residues long. CDR3: CASSELSGKETQYF. CDR3 sequence (DNA): TGTGCCAGCAGTGAATTGAGCGGAAAAGAGACCCAGTACTTC. Filled out from reference TRBV2 and TRBJ2-5, the complete variable domain reads EPEVTQTPSHQVTQMGQEVILRCVPISNHLYFYWYRQILGQKVEFLVSFYNNEISEKSEIFDDQFSVERPDGSNFTLKIRSTKLEDSAMYFCASSELSGKETQYFGPGTRLLVL.

A remark on this clonotype: Given a much more abundant clone one base away, this may be a read error. The chain has TRBV23-1 and TRBJ2-5; D might be TRBD1 or TRBD2, each matching 5 bases. TRBV23-1 is annotated as an ORF whose role is uncertain. CDR3 length: 15 residues. This CDR3 reads CASSRGFHPKESQYF. The CDR3 DNA follows: TGCGCCAGCAGTCGGGGGTTTCACCCAAAAGAGAGCCAGTACTTC.

This clonotype was seen only a few times. The chain is built from TRBV5-1 and TRBJ1-2; tentatively, D is TRBD1 (6 bases). This CDR3 comprises 13 residues. The germline V gene has CDR1 SGHRS and CDR2 YFSETQ. V was clipped by 2 bases and J by 8 bases, with 13 bases between them. The CDR3 nucleotides read TGCGCCAGCAGCTTCACAGGGAACGAGGGCTACACCTTC. Translated: CASSFTGNEGYTF. Based on the CDR3 plus reference TRBV5-1 and TRBJ1-2, the full variable domain is KAGVTQTPRYLIKTRGQQVTLSCSPISGHRSVSWYQQTPGQGLQFLFEYFSETQRNKGNFPGRFSGRQFSNSRSEMNVSTLELGDSALYLCASSFTGNEGYTFGSGTRLTVV.

Notes on this clonotype: This clone may be a read error of a much larger clone one base away. The V gene is TRBV20-1, the J gene TRBJ2-2, with D perhaps matching TRBD1 or TRBD2 (5 bases each). This CDR3 is 14 amino acids long. Germline CDR1 reads DFQATT; CDR2 reads SNEGSKA (reference sequence). CDR3 in DNA: TGCAGTGCTAGTTACAGGAGGAACACCGTGGAGCTGTTTTTT. Protein sequence: CSASYRRNTVELFF.

V and J are TRBV7-2 and TRBJ2-5, with a tentative D call TRBD2 (6 bases). Germline lookup yields CDR1 SGHTA and CDR2 FQGNSA. The ends were cut back, 1 base at V and 7 bases at J, with 16 bases in the middle. CDR3 length: 15 amino acids. The CDR3 coding sequence is TGTGCCAGCAGCTTAGGTTTCAGCCTCGGGGGGACCCAGTACTTC. Protein sequence: CASSLGFSLGGTQYF. Using reference TRBV7-2 and TRBJ2-5 for the parts outside the CDR3, the full variable domain is GAGVSQSPSNKVTEKGKDVELRCDPISGHTALYWYRQSLGQGLEFLIYFQGNSAPDKSGLPSDRFSAERTGGSVSTLTIQRTQQEDSAVYLCASSLGFSLGGTQYFGPGTRLLVL.

V is TRBV5-6 and J is TRBJ2-7; a possible D gene is TRBD1 (6 bases). CDR1 is SGHDT and CDR2 is YYEEEE in the germline V gene. CDR3 length equals 13 residues. Trimming cost V 4 bases and J 2 bases, with 10 bases left between them. The CDR3 region is CASSPWGPYEQYF. DNA of the CDR3: TGTGCCAGCAGCCCATGGGGGCCCTACGAGCAGTACTTC.

V usage is TRBV7-2 and J usage is TRBJ2-4, with D perhaps matching TRBD2 (5 bases). The CDR3 totals 15 residues. Germline V CDR1 and CDR2: SGHTA, FQGNSA. V was shortened by 5 bases and J by 0 bases, with 11 bases between the two germline ends. The CDR3 sequence is CASSPRTLAKNIQYF. The CDR3 coding sequence is TGTGCCAGCAGCCCGAGGACTTTAGCCAAAAACATTCAGTACTTC. Variable domain in full (rest from reference TRBV7-2 and TRBJ2-4): GAGVSQSPSNKVTEKGKDVELRCDPISGHTALYWYRQSLGQGLEFLIYFQGNSAPDKSGLPSDRFSAERTGGSVSTLTIQRTQQEDSAVYLCASSPRTLAKNIQYFGAGTRLSVL.

This clonotype was counted only a few times. The rearrangement uses TRBV20-1 and TRBJ2-3; 9 nucleotides line up with TRBD2. Per the germline V gene, CDR1 is DFQATT and CDR2 is SNEGSKA (reference sequence). V lost 1 base to trimming and J lost 1 base; unmatched junction nucleotides: 3. The length of the CDR3 is 15 residues. The CDR3 bases are TGCAGTGCTAGAGGGACTAGCGCCCGCACAGATACGCAGTATTTT. It is translated as CSARGTSARTDTQYF.

This clonotype was recorded at least ten times. V gene TRBV7-2 combines with J gene TRBJ2-1, with 10 bases lining up with TRBD1. V lost 5 bases and J lost 7; bases outside the gene matches: 5. Germline-derived CDR1 and CDR2 are SGHTA and FQGNSA. The CDR3 loop spans 14 amino acids. CDR3 nucleotide sequence: TGTGCCAGCAGCAAGGGACAGGGGCATAATGAGCAGTTCTTC. This codes for CASSKGQGHNEQFF. The variable domain in full, completed from reference TRBV7-2 and TRBJ2-1, reads GAGVSQSPSNKVTEKGKDVELRCDPISGHTALYWYRQSLGQGLEFLIYFQGNSAPDKSGLPSDRFSAERTGGSVSTLTIQRTQQEDSAVYLCASSKGQGHNEQFFGPGTRLTVL.

The chain carries TRBV20-1 and TRBJ2-1; D is unresolved. Germline CDR1 DFQATT, CDR2 SNEGSKA (reference sequence). This CDR3 comprises 16 residues. The V end lost 1 base, the J end lost 0 bases, and 13 bases lay between the germline ends. The chain's CDR3 is CSARVATISSYNEQFF. In DNA form, the CDR3 reads TGCAGTGCTAGAGTGGCTACGATTAGCTCCTACAATGAGCAGTTCTTC.

This clonotype was counted a few times. This chain links TRBV5-1 with TRBJ2-5; 8 bases line up with TRBD2. CDR1 SGHRS and CDR2 YFSETQ come from the germline V gene. With 5 bases clipped from V and 5 bases from J, the junction kept 11 bases outside the gene matches. The CDR3 runs 15 residues. CDR3 nucleotide sequence: TGCGCCAGCAGATACACGGGACTAGTCTCGGAGACCCAGTACTTC. It yields the protein CASRYTGLVSETQYF. Supplemented by reference TRBV5-1 and TRBJ2-5, the full variable domain reads KAGVTQTPRYLIKTRGQQVTLSCSPISGHRSVSWYQQTPGQGLQFLFEYFSETQRNKGNFPGRFSGRQFSNSRSEMNVSTLELGDSALYLCASRYTGLVSETQYFGPGTRLLVL.